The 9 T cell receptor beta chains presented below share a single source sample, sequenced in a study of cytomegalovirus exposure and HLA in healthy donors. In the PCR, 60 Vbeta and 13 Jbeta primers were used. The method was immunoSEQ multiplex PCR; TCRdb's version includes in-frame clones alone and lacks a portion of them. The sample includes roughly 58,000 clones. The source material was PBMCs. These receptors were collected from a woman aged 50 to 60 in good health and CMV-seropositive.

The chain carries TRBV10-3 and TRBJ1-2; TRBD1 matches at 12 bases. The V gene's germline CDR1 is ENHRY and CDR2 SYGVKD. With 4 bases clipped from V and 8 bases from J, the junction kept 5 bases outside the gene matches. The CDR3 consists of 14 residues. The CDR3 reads CAISAGQGARGYTF. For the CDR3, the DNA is TGTGCCATCAGTGCGGGACAGGGGGCACGAGGCTACACCTTC.

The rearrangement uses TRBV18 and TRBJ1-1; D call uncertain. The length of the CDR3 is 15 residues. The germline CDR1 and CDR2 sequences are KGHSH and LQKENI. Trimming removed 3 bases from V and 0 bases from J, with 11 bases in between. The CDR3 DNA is TGTGCCAGCTCACCTCTTGACACCCTGAACACTGAAGCTTTCTTT. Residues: CASSPLDTLNTEAFF.

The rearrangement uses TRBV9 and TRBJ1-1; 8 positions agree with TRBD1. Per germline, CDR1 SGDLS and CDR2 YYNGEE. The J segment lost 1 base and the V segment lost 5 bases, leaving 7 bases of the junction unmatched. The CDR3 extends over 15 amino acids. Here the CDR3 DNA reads TGTGCCAGCAGACCGGGACAGGCGGGGAACACTGAAGCTTTCTTT. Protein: CASRPGQAGNTEAFF.

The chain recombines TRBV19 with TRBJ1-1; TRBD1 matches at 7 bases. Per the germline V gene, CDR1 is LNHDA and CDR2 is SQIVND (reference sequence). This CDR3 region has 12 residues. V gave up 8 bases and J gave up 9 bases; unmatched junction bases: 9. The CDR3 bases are TGTGCCAGTGCCACAGGGGCACAAAAAGCTTTCTTT. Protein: CASATGAQKAFF.

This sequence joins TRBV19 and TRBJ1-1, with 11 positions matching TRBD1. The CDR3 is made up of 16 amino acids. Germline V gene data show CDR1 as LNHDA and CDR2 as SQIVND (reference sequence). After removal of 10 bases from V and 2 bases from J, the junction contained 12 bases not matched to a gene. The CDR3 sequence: CATKGDRGVFNTEAFF. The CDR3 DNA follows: TGTGCCACCAAAGGGGACAGGGGGGTTTTCAACACTGAAGCTTTCTTT.

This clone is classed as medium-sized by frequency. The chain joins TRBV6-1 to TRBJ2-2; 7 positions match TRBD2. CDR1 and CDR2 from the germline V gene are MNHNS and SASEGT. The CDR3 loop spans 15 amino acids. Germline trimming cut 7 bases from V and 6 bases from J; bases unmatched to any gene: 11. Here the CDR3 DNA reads TGTGCCAGCACCACCGGGGCGGGGGAGGCCGGGGAGCTGTTTTTT. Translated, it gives CASTTGAGEAGELFF.

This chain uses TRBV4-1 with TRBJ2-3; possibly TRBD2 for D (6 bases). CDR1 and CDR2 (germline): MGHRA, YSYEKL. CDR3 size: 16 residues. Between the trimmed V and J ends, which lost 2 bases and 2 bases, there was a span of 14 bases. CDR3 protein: CASSQKGGSYTDTQYF. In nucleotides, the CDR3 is TGCGCCAGCAGCCAAAAGGGAGGCTCTTACACAGATACGCAGTATTTT.

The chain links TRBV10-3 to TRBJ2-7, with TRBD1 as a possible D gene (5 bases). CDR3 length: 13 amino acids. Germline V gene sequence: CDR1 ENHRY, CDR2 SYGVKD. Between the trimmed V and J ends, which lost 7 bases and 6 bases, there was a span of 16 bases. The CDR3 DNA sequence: TGTGCCATCAACTCCCAGGGCCTGTTCGAGCAGTACTTC. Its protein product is CAINSQGLFEQYF.

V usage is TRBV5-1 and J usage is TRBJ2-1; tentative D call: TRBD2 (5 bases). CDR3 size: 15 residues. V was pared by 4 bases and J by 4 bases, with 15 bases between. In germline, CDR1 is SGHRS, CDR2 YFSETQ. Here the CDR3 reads CASSPDPGVYNEQFF. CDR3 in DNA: TGCGCCAGCAGCCCGGACCCCGGGGTGTACAATGAGCAGTTCTTC.